These 32 T cell receptor beta chains originate from one sample sequenced in a study of cytomegalovirus exposure and HLA in healthy donors. The PCR had 60 Vbeta and 13 Jbeta primers. Profiled with immunoSEQ multiplex PCR; TCRdb holds only in-frame clones, not every one. Counted here are about 200,000 clones, about 79% occurring once; the ten biggest clones make up 0.098%. Source material: PBMCs. The receptor source for this set is a boy between 2 and 15 years old in good health and CMV-seronegative.

On this clone itself: One end of the junction does not line up with germline, which may come from a read error. This sequence joins TRBV7-7 and TRBJ2-5; 8 bases align to TRBD1. Per germline, CDR1 SSHAT and CDR2 FNYEAQ (reference sequence). This CDR3 has 15 residues. The CDR3 protein is CASSKLGQAGETQYF. The CDR3 nucleotides read TGTGCTAGCAGCAAATTGGGACAGGCGGGAGAGACCCAGTACTTC. The whole variable domain, remainder taken from reference TRBV7-7 and TRBJ2-5, is GAGVSQSPRYKVTKRGQDVTLRCDPISSHATLYWYQQALGQGPEFLTYFNYEAQPDKSGLPSDRFSAERPEGSISTLTIQRTEQRDSAMYRCASSKLGQAGETQYFGPGTRLLVL.

The genes are TRBV5-8 and TRBJ2-7; 8 positions match TRBD1. V was pared by 3 bases and J by 1 base, with 3 bases of the junction left unmatched. There are 14 residues in the CDR3. CDR1 and CDR2 (germline): SGHTS, YDEGEE. The CDR3 DNA follows: TGTGCCAGCAGCTCAGGACAGGGATCCTACGAGCAGTACTTC. Amino acids: CASSSGQGSYEQYF.

This chain links TRBV6-6 with TRBJ1-4; 7 nucleotides line up with TRBD1. Germline V gene sequence: CDR1 MNHNY, CDR2 SVGAGI (reference sequence). This CDR3 is built from 14 residues. With V trimmed by 5 bases and J by 7 bases, 7 bases remained unmatched. CDR3 in amino acids: CASSKGQLIEKLFF. CDR3 DNA: TGTGCCAGCAGTAAGGGACAGCTGATTGAAAAACTGTTTTTT.

The chain employs TRBV18 and TRBJ2-5, with D possibly matching TRBD2 (6 bases). V shed 3 bases and J shed 2 bases, with 16 bases lying between them. Germline V CDR1 and CDR2: KGHSH, LQKENI. This CDR3 is built from 16 residues. The CDR3 is CASSPTSGTLQETQYF. In nucleotides, the CDR3 is TGTGCCAGCTCACCTACCTCCGGGACTCTTCAAGAGACCCAGTACTTC.

The genes are TRBV19 and TRBJ2-5; 7 bases agree with TRBD2. Trimming took 11 bases from V and 3 from J; bases not matched to a gene: 6. Germline CDR1 LNHDA, CDR2 SQIVND (reference sequence). The CDR3 totals 12 residues. The CDR3 DNA follows: TGTGCCTCGGGGGGATTAGAAGAGACCCAGTACTTC. Protein: CASGGLEETQYF.

Only one count was recorded for this clone. This chain uses TRBV7-2 with TRBJ2-5, with 8 bases matching TRBD2. Germline CDR1 is SGHTA and CDR2 is FQGNSA. There are 15 residues in the CDR3. Trimming removed 5 bases from V and 3 bases from J; junction bases left unmatched: 8. The CDR3 bases are TGTGCCAGCAGCCCCTTGGGACTAGAAAAAGAGACCCAGTACTTC. Amino acids: CASSPLGLEKETQYF. The entire variable domain, with the rest obtained from reference TRBV7-2 and TRBJ2-5, is as follows: GAGVSQSPSNKVTEKGKDVELRCDPISGHTALYWYRQSLGQGLEFLIYFQGNSAPDKSGLPSDRFSAERTGGSVSTLTIQRTQQEDSAVYLCASSPLGLEKETQYFGPGTRLLVL.

This clone was counted a few times. The V call is TRBV9, the J call TRBJ2-3, with a weak D call TRBD1 (5 bases). CDR3 length: 14 amino acids. Germline V gene sequence: CDR1 SGDLS, CDR2 YYNGEE. V lost 4 bases, J lost 6 bases, and 15 bases lay in between. CDR3 DNA sequence: TGTGCCAGCAGCCCCAAGGGGCCCAAGGATACGCAGTATTTT. The encoded protein is CASSPKGPKDTQYF.

The CDR3 DNA is TGCGCCAGCAGCTGGACAGGGTTGGGGGCAGATACGCAGTATTTT. The encoded protein is CASSWTGLGADTQYF. V is TRBV5-1 and J is TRBJ2-3, with 8 bases identical to TRBD1. V shed 3 bases, J shed 4 bases, and the junction held 7 bases outside the gene matches. The germline CDR1 and CDR2 sequences are SGHRS and YFSETQ. This CDR3 is built from 15 residues.

This chain connects TRBV7-2 to TRBJ2-3; 9 nucleotides line up with TRBD2. The CDR3 covers 16 residues. The junction had 3 bases not matched to a gene; V was cut back by 1 base and J by 1 base. Germline values: CDR1 SGHTA, CDR2 FQGNSA. The CDR3 DNA follows: TGTGCCAGCAGCTTAGGACCTAGCGGGGGCACAGATACGCAGTATTTT. Translating it yields CASSLGPSGGTDTQYF.

V gene TRBV27 combines with J gene TRBJ2-1; possibly TRBD1 for D (6 bases). Trimming left V 5 bases short and J 6 bases short, with 11 bases between. This CDR3 contains 13 residues. Germline CDR1 reads MNHEY; CDR2 reads SMNVEV (reference sequence). CDR3 coding DNA: TGTGCCAGCAGTCCGTACAGGGTCAATGAGCAGTTCTTC. Encoded protein: CASSPYRVNEQFF.

J is TRBJ1-1 and V is TRBV30; TRBD1 matches at 7 bases. This CDR3 contains 12 residues. With V trimmed by 2 bases and J by 6 bases, 3 bases remained unmatched. Germline V gene lookup returns CDR1 GTSNPN and CDR2 SVGIG (reference sequence). CDR3: CAWSLTGSEAFF. In DNA, the CDR3 is TGTGCCTGGAGTCTGACAGGGTCTGAAGCTTTCTTT. The complete variable domain, with remaining parts taken from reference TRBV30 and TRBJ1-1, reads SQTIHQWPATLVQPVGSPLSLECTVEGTSNPNLYWYRQAAGRGLQLLFYSVGIGQISSEVPQNLSASRPQDRQFILSSKKLLLSDSGFYLCAWSLTGSEAFFGQGTRLTVV.

The table lists this clone with a count of one. The chain carries TRBV6-6 and TRBJ1-1, with TRBD1 matching 8 bases. Per the germline V gene, CDR1 is MNHNY and CDR2 is SVGAGI (reference sequence). V dropped 6 bases and J dropped 7; count of bases not matched to a gene: 13. CDR3 length: 15 amino acids. The DNA of the CDR3 is TGTGCCAGCAGCCTCGACAGGGGCGCGCTGCGTGAAGCTTTCTTT. Protein: CASSLDRGALREAFF.

This clone was detected only a few times. The chain recombines TRBV7-2 with TRBJ1-2; D not resolved. This CDR3 spans 12 amino acids. V was clipped by 8 bases and J by 1 base, with 8 bases between them. CDR1 SGHTA and CDR2 FQGNSA come from the germline V gene. DNA for the CDR3: TGTGCCAGCGCCCAGTTTAACTATGGCTACACCTTC. It translates to CASAQFNYGYTF. Drawing the rest from reference TRBV7-2 and TRBJ1-2, the complete variable domain is GAGVSQSPSNKVTEKGKDVELRCDPISGHTALYWYRQSLGQGLEFLIYFQGNSAPDKSGLPSDRFSAERTGGSVSTLTIQRTQQEDSAVYLCASAQFNYGYTFGSGTRLTVV.

The rearrangement uses TRBV9 and TRBJ2-1; 7 nucleotides line up with TRBD2. The germline CDR1 and CDR2 sequences are SGDLS and YYNGEE. V shed 4 bases, J shed 4 bases, and the junction held 11 bases outside the gene matches. CDR3 length: 16 residues. The CDR3 region has the DNA TGTGCCAGCAGCAGTACTGTAGCGGGTATATACAATGAGCAGTTCTTC. It codes for CASSSTVAGIYNEQFF.

The chain combines TRBV2 with TRBJ2-7, with a weak D call TRBD1 (5 bases). Germline values: CDR1 SNHLY, CDR2 FYNNEI. The germline V and J ends were trimmed by 3 bases and 9 bases, with 15 bases remaining between them. This CDR3 has 13 residues. CDR3 nucleotide sequence: TGTGCCAGCAGTGAGGGGCCCGGATTAGGGCAGTACTTC. Its protein is CASSEGPGLGQYF. The whole variable domain, remainder taken from reference TRBV2 and TRBJ2-7, is EPEVTQTPSHQVTQMGQEVILRCVPISNHLYFYWYRQILGQKVEFLVSFYNNEISEKSEIFDDQFSVERPDGSNFTLKIRSTKLEDSAMYFCASSEGPGLGQYFGPGTRLTVT.

V is TRBV10-1 and J is TRBJ1-3; 7 nucleotides line up with TRBD1. The CDR3 is 16 residues long. V shed 4 bases and J 3 bases; nucleotides not matched to a gene: 9. The germline gives CDR1 WNHNN, CDR2 SYGVQD (reference sequence). The CDR3 DNA reads as TGCGCCAGCAGTGTCAGAGGGACAGAACTTGGAAACACCATATATTTT. This sequence encodes CASSVRGTELGNTIYF.

This clone was recorded once. The rearrangement uses TRBV7-9 and TRBJ1-2; 9 positions agree with TRBD1. The trim removed 5 bases at V and 8 bases at J, leaving 6 bases unmatched. CDR3 length: 13 residues. Per the germline V gene, CDR1 is SEHNR and CDR2 is FQNEAQ (reference sequence). For the CDR3, the DNA is TGTGCCAGCAGCCCTGGGACAGGGCGAGGCTACACCTTC. Translation gives CASSPGTGRGYTF.

CDR3 residues: CASSDMGRGGVDEQFF. As DNA, the CDR3 is TGTGCCAGCAGTGACATGGGGCGGGGGGGCGTCGATGAGCAGTTCTTC. This chain connects TRBV6-1 to TRBJ2-1; 9 bases match TRBD2. V shed 3 bases, J shed 8 bases, and the junction held 11 bases outside the gene matches. Germline V lookup: CDR1 MNHNS, CDR2 SASEGT. This CDR3 contains 16 residues.

The chain recombines TRBV27 with TRBJ2-1; 8 bases map to TRBD2. The germline V gene has CDR1 MNHEY and CDR2 SMNVEV (reference sequence). This CDR3 is 14 amino acids long. The V gene end was trimmed by 3 bases and the J gene end by 4 bases; junction bases not matched to a gene: 2. The DNA of the CDR3 is TGTGCCAGCAGTTTGGGGACTAGTTACAATGAGCAGTTCTTC. Translation gives CASSLGTSYNEQFF.

The rearrangement links TRBV6-6 to TRBJ1-3, with D uncertain. Trimming took 2 bases from V and 3 from J, leaving 8 bases between them. Germline V lookup: CDR1 MNHNY, CDR2 SVGAGI (reference sequence). CDR3 length equals 14 residues. The DNA of the CDR3 is TGTGCCAGCAGTTACCTGCGGGGTGGAAACACCATATATTTT. Translation gives CASSYLRGGNTIYF.

The chain joins TRBV4-3 to TRBJ1-1, with a weak D call TRBD1 (6 bases). Germline lookup yields CDR1 LGHNA and CDR2 YSLEER. With 0 bases removed from V and 1 base from J, the gap between germline ends came to 9 bases. The CDR3 loop spans 15 amino acids. CDR3 loop: CASSQDSDRNTEAFF. The DNA of the CDR3 is TGCGCCAGCAGCCAAGATTCGGACAGGAACACTGAAGCTTTCTTT.

The rearrangement uses TRBV9 and TRBJ1-5, with D perhaps matching TRBD1 (5 bases). The CDR3 consists of 15 residues. CDR1 and CDR2 (germline): SGDLS, YYNGEE. Deletions cut 0 bases from V and 3 bases from J, with 10 bases between. CDR3 residues: CASSVEGVLNQPQHF. The CDR3 region has the DNA TGTGCCAGCAGCGTAGAAGGGGTCCTCAATCAGCCCCAGCATTTT.

The gene calls are TRBV10-1 and TRBJ2-5; no definite D call. CDR1 and CDR2 from the germline V gene are WNHNN and SYGVQD (reference sequence). Trimming left V 3 bases short and J 0 bases short, with 5 bases between. The CDR3 is 13 amino acids. CDR3 region: CASSDQDQETQYF. CDR3 DNA sequence: TGCGCCAGCAGTGACCAGGACCAAGAGACCCAGTACTTC.

V and J are TRBV2 and TRBJ2-5; 10 bases map to TRBD1. V lost 6 bases to trimming and J lost 5 bases; unmatched junction nucleotides: 3. The CDR3 sequence is 13 residues long. The germline gives CDR1 SNHLY, CDR2 FYNNEI. The CDR3 region is CASRQGQGETQYF. CDR3 DNA: TGTGCCAGCAGACAGGGACAGGGGGAGACCCAGTACTTC.

V gene TRBV6-1 combines with J gene TRBJ2-1; a weak D match, TRBD1 (6 bases). This CDR3 region has 13 residues. In germline, CDR1 is MNHNS, CDR2 SASEGT. Trimming cost V 4 bases and J 7 bases, with 11 bases left between them. This CDR3 is CASSGLRGNEQFF. In DNA, the CDR3 is TGTGCCAGCAGTGGTCTGAGGGGGAATGAGCAGTTCTTC.

This clone was counted a few times. This chain connects TRBV4-2 to TRBJ1-2; 7 bases are shared with TRBD1. V shed 3 bases and J 3 bases; nucleotides not matched to a gene: 10. Germline V gene sequence: CDR1 LGHNA, CDR2 YNFKEQ. The CDR3 covers 16 residues. The CDR3 here is CASSHLGGGGDYGYTF. DNA of the CDR3: TGTGCCAGCAGCCACCTAGGAGGGGGCGGCGACTATGGCTACACCTTC.

J is TRBJ2-5 and V is TRBV5-1; maybe TRBD2 (6 bases). The J call may be mistaken, given a closer DNA end match to TRBJ2-7. The CDR3 runs to 15 residues. Germline V gene data show CDR1 as SGHRS and CDR2 as YFSETQ. CDR3 bases: TGCGCCAGCAGACGAACCCACACGGGAGAAAACGAGCAGTACTTC. It codes for CASRRTHTGENEQYF.

The chain uses TRBV30 and TRBJ2-7; D not certain. V was clipped by 3 bases and J by 2 bases, with 5 bases between them. Per the germline V gene, CDR1 is GTSNPN and CDR2 is SVGIG (reference sequence). There are 11 residues in the CDR3. The CDR3 DNA reads as TGTGCCTGGAGCCGGGCCTACGAGCAGTACTTC. This codes for CAWSRAYEQYF.

V gene TRBV6-4 combines with J gene TRBJ1-5; D not certain. Trimming shortened V by 4 bases and J by 2 bases, and 6 bases separated the two germline ends. The CDR3 contains 13 residues. In germline, CDR1 is MRHNA, CDR2 SNTAGT. The CDR3, as DNA: TGTGCCAGCAGTGCCACGGGCAATCAGCCCCAGCATTTT. This translates into CASSATGNQPQHF.

As DNA, the CDR3 is TGCGCCAGCAGCTCGACGGGTTACGAGCAGTACTTC. Translating it yields CASSSTGYEQYF. This chain uses TRBV5-1 with TRBJ2-5; D remains unclear. With the DNA end fitting TRBJ2-7 better, the J assignment may be wrong. Germline V CDR1 and CDR2: SGHRS, YFSETQ. This CDR3 spans 12 amino acids.

The CDR3 here is CASSEERWTDTQYF. The CDR3 DNA sequence: TGTGCCAGCAGTGAAGAGCGGTGGACAGATACGCAGTATTTT. This rearrangement joins TRBV2 to TRBJ2-3, with D possibly being TRBD2 (5 bases). The CDR3 extends over 14 amino acids. Germline V gene lookup returns CDR1 SNHLY and CDR2 FYNNEI. V lost 1 base, J lost 3 bases, and 8 bases lay in between.

This clone was seen a single time. The chain employs TRBV5-6 and TRBJ2-1; 7 bases are a match to TRBD1. The CDR3 has 15 amino acids. The trim removed 4 bases at V and 5 bases at J, leaving 9 bases unmatched. CDR1 and CDR2 from the germline V gene are SGHDT and YYEEEE. The CDR3 region is CASSPYDRDHNEQFF. CDR3 nucleotides: TGTGCCAGCAGCCCTTATGACAGGGACCACAATGAGCAGTTCTTC.